The clone carrying this T cell receptor (beta chain) was observed at least ten times. The record originates from a study of T cells in Graves' hyperthyroidism and ophthalmopathy. Researchers took RNA transcripts and amplified the TCR beta CDR3 regions from them. First-round RT-PCR targeting the TCR CDR3 was performed with the HTBI primer set. TCRdb reanalysed the multiplex PCR reads using MiXCR and keeps one entry per CDR3 protein. The profile shows 550,000 to 650,000 distinct CDR3 sequences, around 15% of them singletons. The CDR3 covers 15 residues. V shed 8 bases and J 4 bases; nucleotides not matched to a gene: 11. Looked up from germline, CDR1 is SNHLY and CDR2 is FYNNEI.

The sequenced sample consisted of blood. The chain is built from TRBV2 and TRBJ2-7; 10 bases match TRBD2. This TCR was recovered from a woman in her forties with Graves' hyperthyroidism. The CDR3 sequence is CASGPPGLADYEQYF. CDR3 DNA sequence: TGTGCCAGCGGGCCCCCCGGACTAGCGGATTACGAGCAGTACTTC.